Each of the 6 T cell receptor beta chains below was sequenced from the same sample in a study of T-cell memory formation after mild COVID-19. TCRdb re-derived calls from the 5' RACE reads in MiXCR, one entry per CDR3 protein. The profile shows roughly 400,000 distinct CDR3 sequences, roughly 15% of them singletons. The source material was PBMCs or a T cell subset sorted from them (not recorded which). The receptors originated from a man between 18 and 35 years old who had mild COVID-19 (a few samples of this study predate the infection). Cell type and time point are not known.

The rearrangement uses TRBV20-1 and TRBJ2-2, with D maybe TRBD1 (6 bases). Trimming removed 5 bases at V and 3 bases at J, with 19 bases between. The length of the CDR3 is 16 residues. CDR1 is DFQATT, CDR2 SNEGSKA, per germline (reference sequence). In DNA, the CDR3 is TGCAGTGCTCCCAACCCCTCAGGGGATGACACCGGGGAGCTGTTTTTT. Translating it yields CSAPNPSGDDTGELFF.

In its sample, this clonotype was seen a few times. This chain connects TRBV28 to TRBJ1-1; 10 bases are shared with TRBD1. Trimming at V came to 5 bases and at J to 2 bases, leaving 11 bases not matched to a gene. Germline V CDR1 and CDR2: MDHEN, SYDVKM. This CDR3 is built from 17 residues. The CDR3 DNA follows: TGTGCCAGCAGTGACCTTACGGACAGGGGGGTTAACACTGAAGCTTTCTTT. Protein: CASSDLTDRGVNTEAFF. Together with reference TRBV28 and TRBJ1-1, the CDR3 gives the full variable domain: DVKVTQSSRYLVKRTGEKVFLECVQDMDHENMFWYRQDPGLGLRLIYFSYDVKMKEKGDIPEGYSVSREKKERFSLILESASTNQTSMYLCASSDLTDRGVNTEAFFGQGTRLTVV.

The sample holds a few counts of this clonotype. The chain employs TRBV6-5 and TRBJ1-3; perhaps TRBD1 as D (6 bases). V was shortened by 5 bases and J by 0 bases, with 14 bases between the two germline ends. Germline CDR1 and CDR2: MNHEY and SVGAGI. The CDR3 contains 16 residues. CDR3 protein: CASSPGAGSSGNTIYF. Written as DNA, the CDR3 is TGTGCCAGCAGTCCAGGGGCGGGGAGCTCTGGAAACACCATATATTTT.

The rearrangement joins TRBV7-2 to TRBJ2-7; 7 nucleotides line up with TRBD1. The CDR3 contains 13 residues. The V and J ends lost 4 bases and 6 bases, in that order; junction bases with no gene match: 6. CDR1 is SGHTA, CDR2 FQGNSA, per germline. The DNA for the CDR3 is TGTGCCAGCAGCTCCGACAGGGCTGGCGAGCAGTACGTC. This encodes CASSSDRAGEQYV.

This clonotype was counted between two and nine times. The V and J genes are TRBV10-3 and TRBJ2-1; unclear D gene. Trimming stripped 3 bases from V and 3 bases from J, with 9 bases between. The CDR3 covers 14 residues. The germline V gene encodes CDR1 ENHRY and CDR2 SYGVKD. The CDR3 DNA is TGTGCCATCAGTGATGGGGTAGTCTACAATGAGCAGTTCTTC. This translates into CAISDGVVYNEQFF.

The chain recombines TRBV19 with TRBJ2-2; 9 nucleotides align to TRBD1. The J segment lost 3 bases and the V segment lost 7 bases, leaving 9 bases of the junction unmatched. CDR3 length: 16 amino acids. Germline loops: CDR1 LNHDA, CDR2 SQIVND (reference sequence). The CDR3 region has the DNA TGTGCCAGTACCCCCACAGGGGGCGGGTACACCGGGGAGCTGTTTTTT. This encodes CASTPTGGGYTGELFF.